Listed below are T cell receptor beta chains from one sample, sequenced in a study of early T cells in non-severe SARS-CoV-2 infection. Using its own MiXCR run on the 5' RACE reads, TCRdb lists one record per CDR3 protein. The sample consists of tens of thousands of distinct CDR3 sequences, around 4.7% of them appearing once. The sequencing sample was made of whole blood. Source of these receptors: an adult who was a healthcare worker with PCR-confirmed SARS-CoV-2 infection or an uninfected control (not recorded which). Both conserved end residues are part of each CDR3. D genes are given only for firm matches. Clone sizes are given selectively: once, few, many, or a class where the clone is expanded.

>TRBJ1-4|many|TRBV6-5|.
CASSPRGGHKLFF
TGTGCCAGCAGTCCACGGGGAGGGCATAAACTGTTTTTT
>TRBJ2-7|.|TRBV25-1|.
CASSDLEGSHEQYF
TGTGCCAGCAGTGATCTAGAAGGCAGCCACGAGCAGTACTTC
>TRBJ2-5|many|TRBV11-2|.
CASSSGRTLQETQYF
TGTGCCAGCAGCTCGGGACGGACCCTCCAAGAGACCCAGTACTTC
>TRBJ2-3|many|TRBV5-4|TRBD2
CASSPQGEGPRTDTQYF
TGTGCCAGCAGCCCCCAAGGGGAGGGACCTCGCACAGATACGCAGTATTTT
>TRBJ2-1|many|TRBV3-1|TRBD1
CASSRDRGVYNEQFF
TGTGCCAGCAGCCGAGACAGGGGGGTCTACAATGAGCAGTTCTTC
>TRBJ2-7|many|TRBV5-1|TRBD1
CASSLTLGQGGQYF
TGCGCCAGCAGCTTGACTCTGGGACAGGGAGGGCAGTACTTC
>TRBJ1-2|many|TRBV5-1|.
CASSLADPNRADYGYTF
TGCGCCAGCAGCTTGGCCGACCCGAACCGGGCCGACTATGGCTACACCTTC
>TRBJ1-1|many|TRBV20-1|.
CSALESRTEAFF
TGCAGTGCTCTGGAGTCTCGGACTGAAGCTTTCTTT
>TRBJ2-1|.|TRBV5-4|.
CDSSFPGTYNEQFF
TGTGACAGCAGCTTCCCAGGAACCTACAATGAGCAGTTCTTC
>TRBJ2-2|many|TRBV23-1|.
CASSQSFAGVTGELFF
TGCGCCAGCAGTCAATCTTTCGCCGGGGTCACCGGGGAGCTGTTTTTT
>TRBJ2-2|many|TRBV6-6|TRBD2
CASSYSKSWSGRAGELFF
TGTGCCAGCAGTTACTCGAAGTCGTGGAGCGGGAGGGCCGGGGAGCTGTTTTTT
>TRBJ1-2|few|TRBV20-1|.
CSARVTSPNYGYTF
TGCAGTGCTAGAGTGACCTCTCCTAACTATGGCTACACCTTC
>TRBJ2-1|.|TRBV12-3/TRBV12-4|.
CASSQPSVYNEQFF
TGTGCCAGCAGCCAGCCGTCAGTGTACAATGAGCAGTTCTTC
>TRBJ2-1|few|TRBV7-9|.
CASSPPGQIYNEQFF
TGTGCCAGCAGCCCTCCGGGACAAATCTACAATGAGCAGTTCTTC
>TRBJ2-1|many|TRBV20-1|.
CSARVVTYNEQFF
TGCAGTGCTAGAGTTGTTACCTACAATGAGCAGTTCTTC
>TRBJ1-2|many|TRBV30|.
CAWRIGTGYTF
TGTGCCTGGAGAATTGGGACTGGCTACACCTTC
>TRBJ1-1|many|TRBV20-1|.
CSARTTRDSDSYEAFF
TGCAGTGCTAGAACCACCCGAGACAGTGACTCTTACGAAGCTTTCTTT
>TRBJ2-7|.|TRBV3-1|.
CASSESWSYEQYF
TGTGCCAGCAGCGAGTCGTGGTCCTACGAGCAGTACTTC
>TRBJ2-2|many|TRBV18|TRBD2
CASSPTSGKAGELFF
TGTGCCAGCTCACCAACCAGCGGGAAGGCCGGGGAGCTGTTTTTT
>TRBJ2-1|many|TRBV7-9|.
CASSPVSVGGNEQFF
TGTGCCAGCAGCCCCGTTTCAGTAGGCGGGAATGAGCAGTTCTTC
>TRBJ1-1|.|TRBV29-1|.
CSVEEQWGYTEAFF
TGCAGCGTTGAAGAGCAATGGGGGTACACTGAAGCTTTCTTT
>TRBJ2-3|many|TRBV4-2|TRBD2
CASSQDGTSGDTQYF
TGTGCCAGCAGCCAAGACGGGACTAGCGGCGATACGCAGTATTTT
>TRBJ1-1|many|TRBV5-1|.
CASSLAIENTEAFF
TGCGCCAGCAGCTTGGCCATAGAGAATACTGAAGCTTTCTTT
>TRBJ2-5|many|TRBV12-3/TRBV12-4|TRBD2
CASTISSGAETQYF
TGTGCCAGCACCATTTCGAGCGGGGCGGAGACCCAGTACTTC
>TRBJ2-3|many|TRBV11-2|TRBD1
CASSFSQGAGATGTQYF
TGTGCCAGCAGCTTCTCTCAGGGGGCGGGCGCGACTGGTACGCAGTATTTT
>TRBJ1-1|many|TRBV5-4|.
CASSLIGTNTEAFF
TGTGCCAGCAGCTTGATCGGGACGAACACTGAAGCTTTCTTT
>TRBJ2-7|many|TRBV11-2|.
CASSPGRLYEQYF
TGTGCCAGCAGCCCGGGACGGCTTTACGAGCAGTACTTC
>TRBJ1-1|many|TRBV10-3|.
CATLSSERTEAFF
TGTGCCACCTTATCCTCAGAACGGACTGAAGCTTTCTTT
>TRBJ1-4|few|TRBV4-2|.
CASSLSRELFF
TGTGCCAGCAGCCTCAGTCGGGAACTGTTTTTT
>TRBJ2-3|.|TRBV4-2|TRBD2
CASSQDRGGGADTQYF
TGTGCCAGCAGCCAAGATCGCGGCGGGGGGGCGGATACGCAGTATTTT
>TRBJ2-3|many|TRBV9|.
CASSAGGGAPLTDTQYF
TGTGCCAGCAGCGCCGGAGGTGGAGCGCCTCTCACAGATACGCAGTATTTT
>TRBJ2-7|many|TRBV6-5|TRBD1
CASSYPSTGGSMYEQYF
TGTGCCAGCAGTTACCCTTCGACAGGGGGCTCGATGTACGAGCAGTACTTC
>TRBJ2-1|few|TRBV20-1|TRBD2
CSARLPRLADNEQFF
TGCAGTGCTAGGCTGCCGAGACTAGCGGACAATGAGCAGTTCTTC
>TRBJ2-1|many|TRBV6-1|.
CASSAPAREQFF
TGTGCCAGCAGCGCCCCGGCCCGTGAGCAGTTCTTC
>TRBJ2-1|many|TRBV4-2|TRBD2
CASSQDLNGRAVFHEQFF
TGTGCCAGCAGCCAAGATTTAAACGGGAGGGCCGTGTTTCATGAGCAGTTCTTC
>TRBJ2-2|many|TRBV14|TRBD2
CASSPRTSGSHTGELFF
TGTGCCAGCAGCCCAAGGACTAGCGGGAGTCACACCGGGGAGCTGTTTTTT
>TRBJ1-1|many|TRBV6-5|.
CASKVTWGNTEAFF
TGTGCCAGCAAAGTTACGTGGGGGAACACTGAAGCTTTCTTT
>TRBJ2-3|many|TRBV9|.
CASSGAGTVYSTDTQYF
TGTGCCAGCAGCGGAGCGGGCACAGTATACAGCACAGATACGCAGTATTTT
>TRBJ2-2|.|TRBV12-3/TRBV12-4|.
CASSFEHGLSGELFF
TGTGCCAGCAGTTTTGAACACGGGTTGAGCGGGGAGCTGTTTTTT
>TRBJ2-4|many|TRBV18|TRBD1
CASSPTGQPLAKNIQYF
TGTGCCAGCTCACCGACGGGACAGCCATTAGCCAAAAACATTCAGTACTTC
>TRBJ2-2|few|TRBV7-2|.
CASSLAPTGSVDTGELFF
TGTGCCAGCAGCTTAGCCCCGACGGGGTCGGTGGACACCGGGGAGCTGTTTTTT
>TRBJ2-7|many|TRBV14|.
CASSQGFLRHEQYF
TGTGCCAGCAGCCAAGGATTCCTTCGCCACGAGCAGTACTTC
>TRBJ2-1|many|TRBV29-1|.
CSAAGSSYNEQFF
TGCAGCGCCGCAGGGAGCTCCTACAATGAGCAGTTCTTC
>TRBJ2-4|few|TRBV9|.
CASSVGTKNIQYF
TGTGCCAGTAGTGTCGGGACCAAAAACATTCAGTACTTC
>TRBJ1-6|many|TRBV30|TRBD1
CAWRTGERAYNSPLHF
TGTGCCTGGAGGACAGGGGAACGGGCCTATAATTCACCCCTCCACTTT
>TRBJ2-3|many|TRBV9|.
CASRSARGPTDTQYF
TGTGCCAGCAGATCAGCAAGGGGCCCCACAGATACGCAGTATTTT
>TRBJ2-5|many|TRBV7-2|TRBD1
CASSFQTGLETQYF
TGTGCCAGCAGCTTTCAGACAGGGTTAGAGACCCAGTACTTC